This TCR beta chain was sequenced during a study of T cell responses to AZD1222 COVID-19 vaccine. Notes on the study in general: It should be noted that donors were predominantly white British and more often female, and clonal diversity was possibly underestimated.

Comment on this clone: Its antigen is undetermined.

Using immunoSEQ multiplex PCR, the repertoire was profiled, and TCRdb retains in-frame clones only, with some absent. The table includes roughly 100,000 clones, 90% detected once. The CDR3 extends over 14 amino acids. Germline trimming cut 4 bases from V and 6 bases from J; bases unmatched to any gene: 4. Per the germline V gene, CDR1 is KGHDR and CDR2 is SFDVKD. This clonotype was sampled from an adult who received the AZD1222 COVID-19 vaccine. Sequences were derived from peripheral blood, sampled 28 days after the second AZD1222 dose. The gene calls are TRBV24-1 and TRBJ2-1; TRBD2 aligns across 8 bases. Here the CDR3 DNA reads TGTGCCACCAGTGAAGCGGGGGCTCGCAATGAGCAGTTCTTC. Translating it yields CATSEAGARNEQFF.